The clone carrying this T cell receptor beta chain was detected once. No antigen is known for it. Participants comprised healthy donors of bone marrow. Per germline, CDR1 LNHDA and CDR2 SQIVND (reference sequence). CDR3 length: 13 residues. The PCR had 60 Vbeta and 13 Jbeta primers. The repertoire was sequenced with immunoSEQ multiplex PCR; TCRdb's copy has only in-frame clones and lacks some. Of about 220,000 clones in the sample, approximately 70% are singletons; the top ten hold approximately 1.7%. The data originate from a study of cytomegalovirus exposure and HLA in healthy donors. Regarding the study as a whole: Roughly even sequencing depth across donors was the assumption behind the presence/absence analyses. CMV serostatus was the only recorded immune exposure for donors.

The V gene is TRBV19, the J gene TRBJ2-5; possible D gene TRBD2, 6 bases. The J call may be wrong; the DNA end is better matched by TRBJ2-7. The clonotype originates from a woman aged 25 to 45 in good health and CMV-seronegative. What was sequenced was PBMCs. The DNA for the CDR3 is TGTGCCAGTAGTGGGGACTTCCCCTACGAGCAGTACTTC. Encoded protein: CASSGDFPYEQYF.